These T cell receptor beta chains were read from a single sample in a study of T cell repertoires in cytomegalovirus infection. Antigen specificity for these receptors is unknown. TCRdb reanalysed the reads using MiXCR and keeps one entry per CDR3 protein. Here the sample spans around 77,000 distinct CDR3 sequences, 20% to 25% being singletons. Specimen: CD8+ T cells from cultured PBMCs, collected from culture after CMV antigen stimulation. The receptors originated from a human donor in good health (CMV status not recorded). Some clones in this sample may be carry-over from other donors' samples. CDR3s include the opening cysteine and the closing phenylalanine or tryptophan. Fields, in order: CDR3 protein, V gene, J gene, clone size. Size is stated for part of the rows, as once, few or many counts, or as a class when the clone is expanded.

CDR3aa: CASSSQGQGPDYEQYF; v_gene: TRBV5-5; j_gene: TRBJ2-7; abundance: .
CDR3aa: CASSLGVSPRELFF; v_gene: TRBV12-3/TRBV12-4; j_gene: TRBJ2-2; abundance: .
CDR3aa: CASSQELGGPYEQYF; v_gene: TRBV14; j_gene: TRBJ2-7; abundance: .
CDR3aa: CASTGPLGRVFF; v_gene: TRBV27; j_gene: TRBJ1-4; abundance: few
CDR3aa: CASSPSGWTDLNTEAFF; v_gene: TRBV7-2; j_gene: TRBJ1-1; abundance: few
CDR3aa: CASSLALSDTQYF; v_gene: TRBV7-6; j_gene: TRBJ2-3; abundance: few
CDR3aa: CASSPWDSYEQYF; v_gene: TRBV7-6; j_gene: TRBJ2-7; abundance: .
CDR3aa: CATLTGDRLYGYTF; v_gene: TRBV10-3; j_gene: TRBJ1-2; abundance: .
CDR3aa: CASSYVPYEQFF; v_gene: TRBV12-3/TRBV12-4; j_gene: TRBJ2-1; abundance: few
CDR3aa: CASRRQGSGNTIYF; v_gene: TRBV28; j_gene: TRBJ1-3; abundance: few
CDR3aa: CASTSTSGRTTDTQYF; v_gene: TRBV5-1; j_gene: TRBJ2-3; abundance: .
CDR3aa: CASSPPNTGALNEQFF; v_gene: TRBV4-2; j_gene: TRBJ2-1; abundance: .
CDR3aa: CASSQDEGIQPQHF; v_gene: TRBV4-1; j_gene: TRBJ1-5; abundance: .
CDR3aa: CASGQGGQPQHF; v_gene: TRBV12-3/TRBV12-4; j_gene: TRBJ1-5; abundance: few
CDR3aa: CASSLMGQGNTEAFF; v_gene: TRBV7-2; j_gene: TRBJ1-1; abundance: many
CDR3aa: CASSPVRNYGYTF; v_gene: TRBV12-3/TRBV12-4; j_gene: TRBJ1-2; abundance: .
CDR3aa: CASSPPDWRDTQYF; v_gene: TRBV7-9; j_gene: TRBJ2-3; abundance: .
CDR3aa: CASSFGGAETQYF; v_gene: TRBV7-3; j_gene: TRBJ2-5; abundance: few
CDR3aa: CASSLGVSENYGYTF; v_gene: TRBV7-9; j_gene: TRBJ1-2; abundance: few
CDR3aa: CASSPWTDSNQPQHF; v_gene: TRBV12-3/TRBV12-4; j_gene: TRBJ1-5; abundance: few
CDR3aa: CASSLALAGPNEKLFF; v_gene: TRBV12-3/TRBV12-4; j_gene: TRBJ1-4; abundance: few
CDR3aa: CASSFMDRVDEKLFF; v_gene: TRBV7-9; j_gene: TRBJ1-4; abundance: .
CDR3aa: CASSTGLGVEQYF; v_gene: TRBV7-2; j_gene: TRBJ2-7; abundance: few
CDR3aa: CASSGRRGYNEQFF; v_gene: TRBV12-3/TRBV12-4; j_gene: TRBJ2-1; abundance: few
CDR3aa: CASSSNRDRPYNEQFF; v_gene: TRBV7-8; j_gene: TRBJ2-1; abundance: .
CDR3aa: CATSGGGKEEMNSYNEQFF; v_gene: TRBV24-1; j_gene: TRBJ2-1; abundance: many
CDR3aa: CASSFPGFSYEQYF; v_gene: TRBV7-9; j_gene: TRBJ2-7; abundance: few
CDR3aa: CASSLERTPYNEQFF; v_gene: TRBV7-8; j_gene: TRBJ2-1; abundance: .
CDR3aa: CASTEPFDGNTGELFF; v_gene: TRBV6-2/TRBV6-3; j_gene: TRBJ2-2; abundance: .
CDR3aa: CASSLLDRNTEAFF; v_gene: TRBV7-9; j_gene: TRBJ1-1; abundance: .
CDR3aa: CASSARGGEQYF; v_gene: TRBV7-2; j_gene: TRBJ2-7; abundance: few
CDR3aa: CASSQGGYRGGDTGELFF; v_gene: TRBV4-3; j_gene: TRBJ2-2; abundance: .
CDR3aa: CASSLGGRRQETQYF; v_gene: TRBV12-3/TRBV12-4; j_gene: TRBJ2-5; abundance: many
CDR3aa: CSVAGQGYEQYF; v_gene: TRBV29-1; j_gene: TRBJ2-7; abundance: few
CDR3aa: CAISESQGRTEAFF; v_gene: TRBV10-3; j_gene: TRBJ1-1; abundance: few
CDR3aa: CASSLGRLPTGELFF; v_gene: TRBV12-3/TRBV12-4; j_gene: TRBJ2-2; abundance: .
CDR3aa: CASSDRTVAEGTQYF; v_gene: TRBV7-9; j_gene: TRBJ2-5; abundance: .
CDR3aa: CASSPEGSHSPLHF; v_gene: TRBV7-9; j_gene: TRBJ1-6; abundance: few
CDR3aa: CASSLDPLPSSEAFF; v_gene: TRBV11-2; j_gene: TRBJ1-1; abundance: few
CDR3aa: CSARDPTQGLGTEAFF; v_gene: TRBV20-1; j_gene: TRBJ1-1; abundance: few
CDR3aa: CASSQDRLETQYF; v_gene: TRBV4-3; j_gene: TRBJ2-5; abundance: few
CDR3aa: CASSLISESPNTEAFF; v_gene: TRBV7-3; j_gene: TRBJ1-1; abundance: .
CDR3aa: CASSGSQGSNEKLFF; v_gene: TRBV7-9; j_gene: TRBJ1-4; abundance: few
CDR3aa: CASSTTASYGYTF; v_gene: TRBV7-8; j_gene: TRBJ1-2; abundance: .
CDR3aa: CASNEQFF; v_gene: TRBV19; j_gene: TRBJ2-1; abundance: .